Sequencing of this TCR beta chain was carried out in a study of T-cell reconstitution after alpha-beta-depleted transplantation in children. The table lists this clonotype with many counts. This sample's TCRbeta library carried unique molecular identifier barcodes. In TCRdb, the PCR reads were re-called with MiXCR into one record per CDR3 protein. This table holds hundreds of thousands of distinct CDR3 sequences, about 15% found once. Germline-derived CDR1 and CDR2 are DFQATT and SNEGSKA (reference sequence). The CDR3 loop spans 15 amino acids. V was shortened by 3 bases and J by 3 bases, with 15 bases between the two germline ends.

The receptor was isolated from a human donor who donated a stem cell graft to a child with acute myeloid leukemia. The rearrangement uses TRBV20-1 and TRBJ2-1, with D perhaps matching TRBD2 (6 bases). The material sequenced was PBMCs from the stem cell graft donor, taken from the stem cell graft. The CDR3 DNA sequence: TGCAGTGCTAGGGGGGGTCGGAGGGGCTACAATGAGCAGTTCTTC. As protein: CSARGGRRGYNEQFF.